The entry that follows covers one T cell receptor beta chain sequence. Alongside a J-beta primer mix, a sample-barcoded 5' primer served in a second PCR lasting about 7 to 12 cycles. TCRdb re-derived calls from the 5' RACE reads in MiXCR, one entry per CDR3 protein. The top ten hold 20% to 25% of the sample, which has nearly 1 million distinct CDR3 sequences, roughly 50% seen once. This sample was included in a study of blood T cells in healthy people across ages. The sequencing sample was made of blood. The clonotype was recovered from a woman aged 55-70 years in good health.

CDR3 in DNA: TGTGCCAGTTCTGTGGGAGTTAGGTCACCCCTCCACTTT. It translates to CASSVGVRSPLHF. The chain carries TRBV12-3 or TRBV12-4 and TRBJ1-6, with D hard to call. The CDR3 runs 13 residues. Trimming took 9 bases from V and 10 from J, leaving 16 bases between them.